This record concerns one TCR beta chain sequence. The antigen remains undetermined. The data were obtained in a study of long-term antiretroviral therapy in people with HIV. Looking at the study overall: First collections came about a decade before the 2015 immediate-ART recommendation. General study findings and limits: Following ART, diversity rose but still fell short of transplant donor controls. ART adherence, viral resistance and therapy changes were undocumented.

It was version v3.0 of the immunoSEQ assay that was run at survey level. Repertoires were generated with immunoSEQ multiplex PCR, while TCRdb's copy carries only in-frame clones and drops some. This sample carries 25,000 to 35,000 clones, around 90% of them seen once, and the ten largest clones take 3.6%. V lost 0 bases to trimming and J lost 4 bases, with 10 bases between them. CDR3 length: 15 amino acids. Germline CDR1 and CDR2: SGDLS and YYNGEE. This sample comprised unsorted PBMCs, obtained 1.8 years after starting antiretroviral therapy. V usage is TRBV9 and J usage is TRBJ2-2; the D gene could be TRBD1 or TRBD2 (5 bases each). The origin of this receptor is a woman aged 18-35 years with HIV. The CDR3 protein is CASSVVEGTTGELFF. The CDR3 region has the DNA TGTGCCAGCAGCGTAGTCGAAGGGACCACCGGGGAGCTGTTTTTT. Together with reference TRBV9 and TRBJ2-2, the CDR3 gives the full variable domain: DSGVTQTPKHLITATGQRVTLRCSPRSGDLSVYWYQQSLDQGLQFLIQYYNGEERAKGNILERFSAQQFPDLHSELNLSSLELGDSALYFCASSVVEGTTGELFFGEGSRLTVL.